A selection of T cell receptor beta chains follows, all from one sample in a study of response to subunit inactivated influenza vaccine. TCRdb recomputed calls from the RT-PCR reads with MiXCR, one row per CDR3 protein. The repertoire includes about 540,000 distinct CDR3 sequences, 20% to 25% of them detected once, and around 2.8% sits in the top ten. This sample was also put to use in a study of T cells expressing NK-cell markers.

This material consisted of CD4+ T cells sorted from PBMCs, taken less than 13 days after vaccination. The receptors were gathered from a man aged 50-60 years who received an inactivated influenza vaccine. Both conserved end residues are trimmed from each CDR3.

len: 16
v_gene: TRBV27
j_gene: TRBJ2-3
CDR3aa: ARLPLPGGEVGTDTQY

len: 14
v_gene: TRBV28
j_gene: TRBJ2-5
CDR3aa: ASSSPHLGGKETQY

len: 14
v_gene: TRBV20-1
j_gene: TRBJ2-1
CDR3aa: SARTLTSGRVNEQF

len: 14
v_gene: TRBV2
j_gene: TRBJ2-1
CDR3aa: ASRPAGTGLRDEQF

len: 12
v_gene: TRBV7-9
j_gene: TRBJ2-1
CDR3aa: ASSLSEYYNEQF

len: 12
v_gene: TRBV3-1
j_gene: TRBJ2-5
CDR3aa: ASSQGGGAETQY

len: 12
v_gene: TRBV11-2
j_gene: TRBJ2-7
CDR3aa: ASSFFRDGGEQY

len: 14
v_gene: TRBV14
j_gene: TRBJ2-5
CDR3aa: ASSQEGRGPGETQY

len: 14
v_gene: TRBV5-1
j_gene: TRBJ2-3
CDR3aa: ASSFLPGPNTDTQY

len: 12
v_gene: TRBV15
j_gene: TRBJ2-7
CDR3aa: ATSRDPGIYEQY

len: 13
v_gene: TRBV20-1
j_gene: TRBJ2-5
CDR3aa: SARDPSGRGETQY

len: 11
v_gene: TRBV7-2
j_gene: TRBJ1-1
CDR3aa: ASSFGARGEAF

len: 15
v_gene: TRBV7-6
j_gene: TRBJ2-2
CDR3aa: ASSLVTRTRNTGELF

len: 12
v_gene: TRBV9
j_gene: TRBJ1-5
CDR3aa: ASSEGSGNQPQH

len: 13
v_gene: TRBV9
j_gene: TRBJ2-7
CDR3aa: ASSVSGTPYVEQY

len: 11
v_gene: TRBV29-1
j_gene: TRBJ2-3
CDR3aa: SVRGASTDTQY

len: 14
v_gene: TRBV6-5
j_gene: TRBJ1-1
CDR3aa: ASSSTIQGAHTEAF

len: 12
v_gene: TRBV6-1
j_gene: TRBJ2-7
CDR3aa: ASTDQGGTYEQY

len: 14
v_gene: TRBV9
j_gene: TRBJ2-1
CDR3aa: ASSVEVKSSYNEQF

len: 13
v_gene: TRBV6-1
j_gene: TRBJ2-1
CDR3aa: ASRAAGTPSDEQF

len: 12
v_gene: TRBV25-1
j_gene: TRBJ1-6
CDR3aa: ASSEQGNNSPLH

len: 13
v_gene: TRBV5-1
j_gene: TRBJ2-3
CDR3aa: ASSSGARGLDTQY